These 21 T cell receptor beta chains share one sample of origin, sequenced in a study of cytomegalovirus exposure and HLA in healthy donors. The study ran its PCR with 60 Vbeta and 13 Jbeta primers. Libraries were prepared by immunoSEQ multiplex PCR; TCRdb keeps only in-frame clonotypes and omits some of them. The sample consists of roughly 120,000 clones, approximately 75% of them appearing once. Specimen: PBMCs. These receptors all stem from a man aged 45-60 years in good health and CMV-seropositive.

This clone was seen a few times. V is TRBV6-1 and J is TRBJ2-3; 14 bases fit TRBD2. There are 21 residues in the CDR3. J gave up 5 bases and V 1 base, and 17 bases lay outside the gene matches. Germline V lookup: CDR1 MNHNS, CDR2 SASEGT. The CDR3 sequence is CASSEGSTSGGANYPRDTQYF. The CDR3 DNA follows: TGTGCCAGCAGTGAAGGGTCGACTAGCGGGGGGGCCAATTACCCGAGAGATACGCAGTATTTT.

The chain combines TRBV28 with TRBJ1-1; a possible D gene is TRBD1 (6 bases). Trimming pared 2 bases from V and 0 bases from J, leaving 7 bases between. The germline gives CDR1 MDHEN, CDR2 SYDVKM. CDR3 length: 14 residues. The CDR3 nucleotides read TGTGCCAGCAGTTTAAGACAGGTGAACACTGAAGCTTTCTTT. Translating gives CASSLRQVNTEAFF. Combining the CDR3 with reference TRBV28 and TRBJ1-1 gives the whole variable domain DVKVTQSSRYLVKRTGEKVFLECVQDMDHENMFWYRQDPGLGLRLIYFSYDVKMKEKGDIPEGYSVSREKKERFSLILESASTNQTSMYLCASSLRQVNTEAFFGQGTRLTVV.

This chain connects TRBV10-2 to TRBJ2-3; D is perhaps TRBD2 (5 bases). The CDR3 contains 16 residues. V was shortened by 6 bases and J by 0 bases, with 16 bases between the two germline ends. The germline V gene has CDR1 WSHSY and CDR2 SAAADI. In DNA, the CDR3 is TGCGCCAGCAGAGCCACTAGAACCCTCAGCACAGATACGCAGTATTTT. Translation: CASRATRTLSTDTQYF.

The CDR3 loop is CAWSVGVSGAGELFF. CDR3 in DNA: TGTGCCTGGAGTGTAGGAGTCTCGGGGGCCGGGGAGCTGTTTTTT. V and J are TRBV30 and TRBJ2-2; TRBD2 is a possible D gene (6 bases). V was clipped by 0 bases and J by 6 bases, with 14 bases between them. Germline V lookup: CDR1 GTSNPN, CDR2 SVGIG (reference sequence). This CDR3 is 15 amino acids long.

This sequence joins TRBV2 and TRBJ1-2; 9 bases align to TRBD1. V dropped 7 bases and J dropped 5; count of bases not matched to a gene: 5. The CDR3 length is 13 residues. The germline V gene has CDR1 SNHLY and CDR2 FYNNEI. The CDR3 spells CASIPQGAYGYTF. Here the CDR3 DNA reads TGTGCCAGCATCCCACAGGGGGCGTATGGCTACACCTTC.

The V gene is TRBV9, the J gene TRBJ2-3; 9 bases are a match to TRBD2. J lost 11 bases, V lost 0 bases, and 7 bases had no gene match. Germline V CDR1 and CDR2: SGDLS, YYNGEE. The CDR3 contains 14 residues. CDR3: CASSVVSKTSGQYF. The CDR3 coding sequence is TGTGCCAGCAGCGTAGTGTCGAAGACTAGCGGGCAGTATTTT.

The V and J genes are TRBV28 and TRBJ2-2; the D is unclear. Trimming took 10 bases from V and 1 from J, leaving 10 bases between them. The CDR3 runs 13 residues. Germline V CDR1 and CDR2: MDHEN, SYDVKM. The CDR3 loop is CATRSGNTGELFF. DNA of the CDR3: TGTGCCACGAGGTCGGGGAACACCGGGGAGCTGTTTTTT.

The chain carries TRBV29-1 and TRBJ2-3, with TRBD1 as a possible D gene (5 bases). Germline CDR1 is SQVTM and CDR2 is ANQGSEA. The germline V and J ends were trimmed by 4 bases and 2 bases, with 10 bases remaining between them. The CDR3 runs 13 residues. The CDR3 coding sequence is TGCAGCGTTGGTGCAGGGAACACAGATACGCAGTATTTT. Encoded protein: CSVGAGNTDTQYF.

The chain is built from TRBV9 and TRBJ2-7; 9 positions agree with TRBD2. The germline CDR1 and CDR2 sequences are SGDLS and YYNGEE. Trimming removed 0 bases from V and 0 bases from J; junction bases left unmatched: 13. The length of the CDR3 is 19 residues. The CDR3 loop reads CASSVDPAGGFPSSYEQYF. CDR3 nucleotides: TGTGCCAGCAGCGTAGACCCAGCGGGGGGCTTTCCGAGCTCCTACGAGCAGTACTTC.

The CDR3 nucleotides read TGTGCCAGCAGTGCCGGGGACAGGGGCACTGAAGCTTTCTTT. It is translated as CASSAGDRGTEAFF. V is TRBV28 and J is TRBJ1-1; 10 bases fit TRBD1. The length of the CDR3 is 14 residues. The V segment lost 5 bases and the J segment 4 bases; nucleotides outside the gene matches: 4. CDR1 is MDHEN, CDR2 SYDVKM, per germline.

The chain recombines TRBV5-6 with TRBJ1-2, with a possible D match to TRBD1 (5 bases). Germline V CDR1 and CDR2: SGHDT, YYEEEE. Trimming stripped 0 bases from V and 1 base from J, with 10 bases between. The CDR3 is 15 residues long. CDR3 bases: TGTGCCAGCAGCTTGGGGCGGGGGATTAACTATGGCTACACCTTC. This sequence encodes CASSLGRGINYGYTF. Drawing the rest from reference TRBV5-6 and TRBJ1-2, the complete variable domain is DAGVTQSPTHLIKTRGQQVTLRCSPKSGHDTVSWYQQALGQGPQFIFQYYEEEERQRGNFPDRFSGHQFPNYSSELNVNALLLGDSALYLCASSLGRGINYGYTFGSGTRLTVV.

The chain recombines TRBV19 with TRBJ1-5; no definite D call. Trimming shortened V by 6 bases and J by 3 bases, and 9 bases separated the two germline ends. The CDR3 has 13 residues. From germline, CDR1 is LNHDA and CDR2 SQIVND (reference sequence). The CDR3: CASRSQYNQPQHF. CDR3 coding DNA: TGTGCCAGTAGGTCGCAGTACAATCAGCCCCAGCATTTT.

V gene TRBV5-4 combines with J gene TRBJ2-3; 11 nucleotides line up with TRBD2. The CDR3 is 16 amino acids. V was clipped by 3 bases and J by 2 bases; unmatched bases: 5. Per the germline V gene, CDR1 is SGHNT and CDR2 is YYREEE (reference sequence). CDR3 residues: CASSYQLAGDTDTQYF. DNA for the CDR3: TGTGCCAGCAGCTACCAACTAGCGGGAGACACAGATACGCAGTATTTT.

This chain links TRBV5-6 with TRBJ2-2, with 7 nucleotides matching TRBD1. This CDR3 is 16 amino acids long. The V and J ends lost 5 bases and 6 bases, in that order; junction bases with no gene match: 13. Germline V CDR1 and CDR2: SGHDT, YYEEEE. The CDR3 DNA reads TGTGCCAGCAGTAAACAGGGGACCCGCTTGGCCGGGGAGCTGTTTTTT. Protein: CASSKQGTRLAGELFF.

The genes are TRBV7-4 and TRBJ2-5; 8 bases fit TRBD2. This CDR3 is 17 amino acids long. V lost 5 bases and J lost 5; bases outside the gene matches: 16. Looked up from germline, CDR1 is SGHVT and CDR2 is SQSDAQ. The CDR3 nucleotides read TGTGCCAGCAGCCGAGTAACGACTAGCGTGGTTAGGGAGACCCAGTACTTC. This codes for CASSRVTTSVVRETQYF.

The rearrangement links TRBV15 to TRBJ1-5; weak D call: TRBD1 (5 bases). Germline lookup yields CDR1 LNHNV and CDR2 YYDKDF (reference sequence). This CDR3 spans 14 amino acids. The ends were cut back, 9 bases at V and 0 bases at J, with 12 bases in the middle. The CDR3 reads CATLLGGSNQPQHF. Written as DNA, the CDR3 is TGTGCCACACTACTCGGGGGTAGCAATCAGCCCCAGCATTTT.

This clone was seen only a few times. The J gene is TRBJ2-3, the V gene TRBV11-1; TRBD2 is a possible D gene (6 bases). In germline, CDR1 is SGHAT, CDR2 FQDESV (reference sequence). CDR3 length: 14 residues. V lost 2 bases and J lost 2, with 8 bases in between. For the CDR3, the DNA is TGTGCCAGCAGCTTATCGGGAGCCACAGATACGCAGTATTTT. This sequence encodes CASSLSGATDTQYF.

The CDR3 coding sequence is TGCGCCAGCAGCCTACAGGCGAGCTCTGGGGCCAACGTCCTGACTTTC. Translation: CASSLQASSGANVLTF. This chain joins TRBV4-1 and TRBJ2-6; D is possibly TRBD1 (5 bases). This CDR3 comprises 16 residues. The V and J ends lost 4 bases and 0 bases respectively, with 10 bases between them. The germline V gene encodes CDR1 MGHRA and CDR2 YSYEKL.

The chain uses TRBV7-2 and TRBJ1-3; a weak D match, TRBD1 (6 bases). The germline V gene encodes CDR1 SGHTA and CDR2 FQGNSA. V was shortened by 5 bases and J by 0 bases, with 17 bases between the two germline ends. The CDR3 consists of 17 residues. The CDR3, as DNA: TGTGCCAGCAGCACTAGAGACAGGTTGGGCTCTGGAAACACCATATATTTT. It codes for CASSTRDRLGSGNTIYF.

V gene TRBV5-1 combines with J gene TRBJ2-7; D remains ambiguous. The ends were cut back, 7 bases at V and 1 base at J, with 12 bases in the middle. In germline, CDR1 is SGHRS, CDR2 YFSETQ. The CDR3 covers 13 residues. CDR3 sequence: CASGEAVSYEQYF. CDR3 coding DNA: TGCGCCAGCGGCGAGGCAGTTTCCTACGAGCAGTACTTC.

The chain joins TRBV5-4 to TRBJ1-1, with D perhaps matching TRBD1 (6 bases). The V gene lost 2 bases and the J gene lost 5 bases, with 10 bases spanning the gap. CDR1 and CDR2 (germline): SGHNT, YYREEE (reference sequence). The CDR3 totals 13 residues. The CDR3 DNA reads as TGTGCCAGCAGCTTACAGGGTCGGACTGAAGCTTTCTTT. Translated, it gives CASSLQGRTEAFF.